This paragraph covers one T cell receptor beta chain sequence. Its antigen remains unknown. The PCR was carried out with 60 Vbeta primers and 13 Jbeta primers. Generated by immunoSEQ multiplex PCR, the TCRdb table keeps only in-frame clones and is missing some. This sample yields around 120,000 clones, of which roughly 80% are seen a single time; less than 1.5% belongs to the top ten. This sample is part of a study of cytomegalovirus exposure and HLA in healthy donors. Study observations and caveats: TCR beta chains associated with HLA were, in a later analysis, more clonally expanded than equally common others. Researchers left out some V segments, among them TRBV6-2 and TRBV6-3, as indistinguishable.

J was trimmed by 0 bases and V by 3 bases; bases with no gene match: 2. The CDR3 sequence is 14 residues long. Germline CDR1 reads LNHDA; CDR2 reads SQIVND (reference sequence). Source material: PBMCs. This receptor was identified in a girl aged 2-9 years in good health and CMV-seronegative. V gene TRBV19 combines with J gene TRBJ2-7; 7 bases match TRBD1. The CDR3 sequence is CASSMTGSSYEQYF. The DNA of the CDR3 is TGTGCCAGTAGTATGACAGGGAGCTCCTACGAGCAGTACTTC.